Given below is one TCR beta chain in context. Germline loops: CDR1 SGDLS, CDR2 YYNGEE. The CDR3 is made up of 13 amino acids. V lost 4 bases and J lost 8, with 14 bases in between. This entry comes from a study of T cells in Graves' hyperthyroidism and ophthalmopathy. The CDR3 regions of TCR beta were amplified from RNA transcripts. The study used the HTBI primer set for a first-round RT-PCR of the TCR CDR3. TCRdb fed the multiplex PCR reads into MiXCR, producing one record per CDR3 protein. In the table there are 160,000 or so distinct CDR3 sequences, around 8.9% of which are singletons. This sequence originates from a woman aged 18-29 years with Graves' hyperthyroidism that later progressed to Graves' ophthalmopathy. The V call is TRBV9, the J call TRBJ2-3; D may be TRBD2 (6 bases). The sample was blood. CDR3 region: CASSTRLVGTQYF. In nucleotides, the CDR3 is TGTGCCAGCAGCACAAGACTAGTTGGTACGCAGTATTTT.